The table lists the clone carrying this TCR beta chain with a few counts. This specimen comes from a study of identical twins. This CDR3 has 16 amino acids. Trimming took 5 bases from V and 7 from J; bases not matched to a gene: 13. Per the germline V gene, CDR1 is SGHVS and CDR2 is FQNEAQ. It was template switching that added a universal primer site, and there were unique molecular identifiers on the cDNA. A single record per CDR3 protein comes from TCRdb applying MiXCR to the 5' RACE reads. Here the sample spans about 570,000 distinct CDR3 sequences, 9.6% being singletons. The same data also went into a second study, on yellow fever vaccine responses in identical twins.

This receptor was taken from a woman aged 18-29 years in good health. The chain combines TRBV7-8 with TRBJ2-1, with 8 nucleotides matching TRBD2. Material: PBMCs. The CDR3 is CASSPRTSWQQNEQFF. The CDR3 nucleotides are TGTGCCAGCAGCCCGAGGACTAGCTGGCAACAGAATGAGCAGTTCTTC.